These 20 T cell receptor beta chains share one sample of origin, sequenced in a study of blood T cell repertoires in COVID-19. Sequenced by immunoSEQ multiplex PCR; TCRdb stores in-frame clones only, minus some. The repertoire holds 170,000 or so clones, with roughly 84% as singletons. Sequenced: peripheral blood. These receptors originate from a man aged 45-65 years with active or convalescent COVID-19.

This sequence joins TRBV5-1 and TRBJ1-4, with unresolved D. The CDR3 totals 13 residues. The germline V and J ends were trimmed by 5 bases and 3 bases, with 8 bases remaining between them. Germline CDR1 reads SGHRS; CDR2 reads YFSETQ. CDR3 in amino acids: CASRVAPNEKLFF. The CDR3 nucleotides are TGCGCCAGCAGGGTGGCACCTAATGAAAAACTGTTTTTT.

A few counts support this clone. This sequence joins TRBV10-3 and TRBJ2-2, with D hard to call. This CDR3 contains 13 residues. Trimming cost V 9 bases and J 6 bases, with 14 bases left between them. Germline V gene sequence: CDR1 ENHRY, CDR2 SYGVKD. CDR3 amino acids: CAMKASGSGELFF. The CDR3 bases are TGTGCCATGAAGGCTTCAGGTTCCGGGGAGCTGTTTTTT.

V and J are TRBV24-1 and TRBJ1-1; 7 bases line up with TRBD1. This CDR3 contains 12 residues. The germline gives CDR1 KGHDR, CDR2 SFDVKD. V shed 5 bases, J shed 7 bases, and the junction held 3 bases outside the gene matches. The CDR3 coding sequence is TGTGCCACCAGTGGACAGGGTCATGAAGCTTTCTTT. As protein: CATSGQGHEAFF.

Concerning this clone itself: The junction shows a germline mismatch at one end, possibly a read error. The chain uses TRBV13 and TRBJ2-3; 8 positions agree with TRBD2. The CDR3 sequence is 19 residues long. CDR1 is PRHDT, CDR2 FYEKMQ, per germline (reference sequence). The CDR3 spells CANSLEGSVVAGLSDTQYF. Written as DNA, the CDR3 is TGTGCCAACAGCTTAGAGGGGAGCGTGGTAGCGGGATTGTCAGATACGCAGTATTTT.

The CDR3: CASSVGEGAGTGELFF. For the CDR3, the DNA is TGTGCCAGCAGCGTCGGAGAGGGGGCTGGAACCGGGGAGCTGTTTTTT. V gene TRBV9 combines with J gene TRBJ2-2; TRBD1 matches 7 bases. The V segment lost 2 bases and the J segment 5 bases; nucleotides outside the gene matches: 9. This CDR3 has 16 residues. Germline CDR1 and CDR2: SGDLS and YYNGEE.

This clone has only one observation. The V call is TRBV4-2, the J call TRBJ2-7; 8 nucleotides agree with TRBD1. This CDR3 is 14 amino acids long. Germline V gives CDR1 LGHNA, CDR2 YNFKEQ. The V gene end was trimmed by 0 bases and the J gene end by 6 bases; junction bases not matched to a gene: 4. The DNA for the CDR3 is TGTGCCAGCAGCCAAGAAGACAGGGGCCGCGAGCAGTACTTC. Its protein is CASSQEDRGREQYF.

The rearrangement joins TRBV6-2 or TRBV6-3 to TRBJ2-2, with 10 bases lining up with TRBD2. V lost 5 bases to trimming and J lost 3 bases; unmatched junction nucleotides: 3. The CDR3 has 15 residues. Germline values: CDR1 MNHEY, CDR2 SVGEGT. CDR3 sequence reads: CASSRGLADTGELFF. The CDR3 DNA is TGTGCCAGCAGTCGCGGACTAGCGGACACCGGGGAGCTGTTTTTT.

This clone has only one observation. This chain joins TRBV24-1 and TRBJ1-2; D is perhaps TRBD1 (6 bases). The CDR3 spans 14 residues. V gave up 4 bases and J gave up 2 bases, with 10 bases separating them. Germline V lookup: CDR1 KGHDR, CDR2 SFDVKD. The CDR3 reads CATSEEGTNYGYTF. The CDR3 DNA follows: TGTGCCACCAGTGAGGAAGGGACAAACTATGGCTACACCTTC.

This rearrangement joins TRBV19 to TRBJ2-5, with D maybe TRBD2 (6 bases). The CDR3 length is 15 residues. CDR1 and CDR2 (germline): LNHDA, SQIVND (reference sequence). With 4 bases removed from V and 5 bases from J, the gap between germline ends came to 17 bases. As DNA, the CDR3 is TGTGCCAGTAGTACTCCCGGGACTCCTGTGGAGACCCAGTACTTC. Protein product: CASSTPGTPVETQYF.

This chain connects TRBV9 to TRBJ1-3, with D unclear. The length of the CDR3 is 15 residues. V was clipped by 1 base and J by 0 bases, with 8 bases between them. Per the germline V gene, CDR1 is SGDLS and CDR2 is YYNGEE. The chain's CDR3 is CASSVLPPSGNTIYF. For the CDR3, the DNA is TGTGCCAGCAGCGTACTCCCCCCCTCTGGAAACACCATATATTTT.

The V and J genes are TRBV6-5 and TRBJ1-2, with no clear D. The CDR3 totals 15 residues. Trimming cost V 2 bases and J 2 bases, with 12 bases left between them. Germline CDR1 and CDR2: MNHEY and SVGAGI. The CDR3 loop reads CASSYGTDKNYGYTF. The CDR3 DNA is TGTGCCAGCAGTTACGGTACAGACAAGAACTATGGCTACACCTTC.

The CDR3 loop reads CASSPEGTYHEKLFF. In DNA, the CDR3 is TGTGCCAGCAGTCCTGAGGGGACTTATCATGAAAAACTGTTTTTT. The V call is TRBV6-5, the J call TRBJ1-4, with D maybe TRBD1 (5 bases). The germline CDR1 and CDR2 sequences are MNHEY and SVGAGI. V shed 5 bases and J shed 6 bases, with 16 bases lying between them. The CDR3 is made up of 15 amino acids.

This clone was seen just once. This sequence joins TRBV24-1 and TRBJ2-1, with TRBD2 matching 8 bases. J was trimmed by 6 bases and V by 1 base; bases with no gene match: 7. The CDR3 runs to 16 residues. Per germline, CDR1 KGHDR and CDR2 SFDVKD. The CDR3 DNA follows: TGTGCCACCAGTGATTTCGGGCGGGGGGCCGGCAATGAGCAGTTCTTC. Translation gives CATSDFGRGAGNEQFF.

The CDR3 DNA follows: TGCAGTGCTAGCGCGCCTAGGACCCAGTACTTC. Its translation: CSASAPRTQYF. The chain links TRBV20-1 to TRBJ2-5; D uncertain. Germline CDR1 DFQATT, CDR2 SNEGSKA (reference sequence). The CDR3 sequence is 11 residues long. With 3 bases removed from V and 7 bases from J, the gap between germline ends came to 9 bases.

The count of this clone is one. The junction departs from germline at one end; a sequencing error may be responsible. The CDR3 coding sequence is TGTGCTAGCAGCCCCCAACAGGGGGCTGCGCAGTATTTT. It yields the protein CASSPQQGAAQYF. This chain uses TRBV7-7 with TRBJ2-3, with 9 bases matching TRBD1. The CDR3 is 13 residues long. Germline V gives CDR1 SSHAT, CDR2 FNYEAQ (reference sequence).

This sequence joins TRBV21-1 and TRBJ2-3; the listed D gene, TRBD1, was not tested against the DNA. TRBV21-1 is tagged as a pseudogene. The CDR3 spans 15 residues. In DNA form, the CDR3 reads TGTGCCAGCAGCAGTTGGGACACCCTCACAGATACGCAGTATTTT. The encoded protein is CASSSWDTLTDTQYF.

The chain employs TRBV5-6 and TRBJ2-2, with D unclear. Trimming stripped 0 bases from V and 6 bases from J, with 6 bases between. The CDR3 spans 13 residues. The germline V gene has CDR1 SGHDT and CDR2 YYEEEE. The CDR3 nucleotides are TGTGCCAGCAGCTTGGAGCTTTCCGGGGAGCTGTTTTTT. This gives the protein CASSLELSGELFF.

This chain links TRBV24-1 with TRBJ1-4; D perhaps matches TRBD1 (5 bases). Germline CDR1 is KGHDR and CDR2 is SFDVKD. V was cut by 3 bases and J by 2 bases, with 9 bases left in between. CDR3 length: 15 amino acids. This CDR3 is CATSDQGRTNEKLFF. In DNA form, the CDR3 reads TGTGCCACCAGTGATCAGGGTAGGACTAATGAAAAACTGTTTTTT.

This clone appeared a single time. This rearrangement joins TRBV9 to TRBJ2-7; D unclear. The CDR3 consists of 15 residues. Germline V lookup: CDR1 SGDLS, CDR2 YYNGEE. V shed 4 bases and J shed 0 bases, with 14 bases lying between them. CDR3 residues: CASSLVPESSYEQYF. CDR3 in DNA: TGTGCCAGCAGCCTGGTCCCCGAGAGCTCCTACGAGCAGTACTTC.

The chain has TRBV7-8 and TRBJ1-2; D is undetermined. Per germline, CDR1 SGHVS and CDR2 FQNEAQ. This CDR3 has 15 residues. The germline V and J ends were trimmed by 5 bases and 0 bases, with 13 bases remaining between them. The CDR3 here is CASSESWRANYGYTF. The CDR3 region has the DNA TGTGCCAGCAGCGAATCTTGGCGGGCTAACTATGGCTACACCTTC.